Shown below are 11 T cell receptor beta chains from a single sample sequenced in a study of regulatory T cells in long-lasting Graves disease. Libraries of TCR beta came from iRepertoire HTBI primers plus Arm-PCR of CDR3 regions. TCRdb re-analysed the multiplex PCR reads in MiXCR, keeping a single row per CDR3 protein. This sample has 360,000 or so distinct CDR3 sequences, with 10% to 15% found just once. Time point here: newly diagnosed GD, antithyroid drugs for less than 3 months. The TCR library was prepared using RNA isolated from PBMCs. This sample was also put to use in a study of T cells in Graves' hyperthyroidism and ophthalmopathy.

The sequencing used peripheral blood mononuclear cells (PBMCs), collected at new diagnosis, from a patient treated with antithyroid drugs. The receptor set was obtained from a woman younger than 30 with Graves disease.

About this clonotype: This likely came from a read error, as a far larger clone is one base away. The chain couples TRBV2 to TRBJ2-2; TRBD1 agrees at 7 bases. The CDR3 consists of 15 residues. The V gene's germline CDR1 is SNHLY and CDR2 FYNNEI. Here the CDR3 DNA reads TGTGCCAGCAGTTTACCCTTGGGACAGACCGGGAAGCTGTTTTTT. It yields the protein CASSLPLGQTGKLFF.

Ten or more counts support this clonotype. The J gene is TRBJ1-2, the V gene TRBV7-2; D is undetermined. This CDR3 contains 16 residues. The V gene lost 1 base and the J gene lost 2 bases, with 14 bases spanning the gap. Germline CDR1 is SGHTA and CDR2 is FQGNSA. The chain's CDR3 is CASSLEVSHDNYGYTF. In nucleotides, the CDR3 is TGTGCCAGCAGCTTAGAGGTCAGCCATGACAACTATGGCTACACCTTC.

This clonotype was seen a few times. V gene TRBV15 combines with J gene TRBJ1-5; 7 positions match TRBD1. CDR3 length equals 14 residues. Per germline, CDR1 LNHNV and CDR2 YYDKDF (reference sequence). Trimming at V came to 5 bases and at J to 2 bases, leaving 3 bases not matched to a gene. The chain's CDR3 is CATSSDRGNQPQHF. DNA for the CDR3: TGTGCCACCAGCTCCGACAGGGGCAATCAGCCCCAGCATTTT.

This clonotype was recorded at least ten times. The rearrangement links TRBV7-9 to TRBJ2-1; weak D call: TRBD2 (6 bases). The CDR3 totals 15 residues. The V end was cut by 7 bases, the J end by 3 bases, with 16 bases between. CDR1 and CDR2 from the germline V gene are SEHNR and FQNEAQ (reference sequence). The CDR3 spells CASTKGRGRYNEQFF. The CDR3 region has the DNA TGTGCCAGCACCAAGGGGCGGGGACGCTACAATGAGCAGTTCTTC.

This clonotype occurred a few times. The rearrangement uses TRBV4-3 and TRBJ1-2; D remains unclear. CDR3 size: 15 residues. CDR1 is LGHNA, CDR2 YSLEER, per germline. Trimming cost V 0 bases and J 0 bases, with 8 bases left between them. The CDR3 loop reads CASSQDINPNYGYTF. CDR3 DNA sequence: TGCGCCAGCAGCCAAGATATCAATCCTAACTATGGCTACACCTTC.

This clonotype occurred many times. V usage is TRBV7-2 and J usage is TRBJ2-1, with a weak D call TRBD2 (6 bases). This CDR3 has 16 amino acids. V was cut by 5 bases and J by 7 bases, with 21 bases left in between. The germline V gene encodes CDR1 SGHTA and CDR2 FQGNSA. This CDR3 is CASSPSPQLASNEQFF. CDR3 coding DNA: TGTGCCAGCAGCCCCTCCCCCCAACTAGCTAGTAATGAGCAGTTCTTC. The full variable domain, its missing parts supplied by reference TRBV7-2 and TRBJ2-1, is GAGVSQSPSNKVTEKGKDVELRCDPISGHTALYWYRQSLGQGLEFLIYFQGNSAPDKSGLPSDRFSAERTGGSVSTLTIQRTQQEDSAVYLCASSPSPQLASNEQFFGPGTRLTVL.

This clonotype was seen at least ten times. One end of the junction is discordant with germline, which a read error may explain. V usage is TRBV7-2 and J usage is TRBJ2-1, with 12 bases lining up with TRBD2. Germline values: CDR1 SGHTA, CDR2 FQGNSA. The CDR3 consists of 15 residues. CDR3 loop: CASSLAGGDYNEQFF. The CDR3 nucleotides read TGTGCCAGCAGCCTAGCGGGAGGGGACTACAATGAGCAGTTCTTC.

With regard to this clonotype: A much bigger clone sits one base away, suggesting this may be a read error. J is TRBJ1-4 and V is TRBV3-1; D unclear. CDR3 length: 14 amino acids. Germline CDR1 and CDR2: LGHDT and YNNKEL (reference sequence). Trimming removed 6 bases at V and 0 bases at J, with 8 bases between. The CDR3 nucleotides are TGTGCCAGCAGACCGAGGGCAACTAATGAAAAACTGTTTTTT. This sequence encodes CASRPRATNEKLFF.

The chain uses TRBV4-3 and TRBJ1-1; D not resolved. Germline values: CDR1 LGHNA, CDR2 YSLEER. The ends were cut back, 2 bases at V and 1 base at J, with 8 bases in the middle. There are 14 residues in the CDR3. The CDR3, as DNA: TGCGCCAGCAGCCAACTGGGTTCGAACACTGAAGCTTTCTTT. Translation gives CASSQLGSNTEAFF.

V gene TRBV10-3 combines with J gene TRBJ2-2; 7 bases align to TRBD1. V shed 4 bases and J 4 bases; nucleotides not matched to a gene: 6. CDR1 and CDR2 (germline): ENHRY, SYGVKD. CDR3 length equals 15 residues. The DNA for the CDR3 is TGTGCCATCAGTGTCGGGACAGTGGGCACCGGGGAGCTGTTTTTT. Its protein product is CAISVGTVGTGELFF.

This clonotype has a count of ten or more. The chain employs TRBV6-5 and TRBJ2-3; 13 bases agree with TRBD2. Germline CDR1 reads MNHEY; CDR2 reads SVGAGI. The CDR3 runs 16 residues. The junction had 0 bases not matched to a gene; V was cut back by 0 bases and J by 3 bases. The CDR3 is CASSYSGLAGTDTQYF. CDR3 in DNA: TGTGCCAGCAGTTACTCGGGACTAGCGGGGACAGATACGCAGTATTTT.